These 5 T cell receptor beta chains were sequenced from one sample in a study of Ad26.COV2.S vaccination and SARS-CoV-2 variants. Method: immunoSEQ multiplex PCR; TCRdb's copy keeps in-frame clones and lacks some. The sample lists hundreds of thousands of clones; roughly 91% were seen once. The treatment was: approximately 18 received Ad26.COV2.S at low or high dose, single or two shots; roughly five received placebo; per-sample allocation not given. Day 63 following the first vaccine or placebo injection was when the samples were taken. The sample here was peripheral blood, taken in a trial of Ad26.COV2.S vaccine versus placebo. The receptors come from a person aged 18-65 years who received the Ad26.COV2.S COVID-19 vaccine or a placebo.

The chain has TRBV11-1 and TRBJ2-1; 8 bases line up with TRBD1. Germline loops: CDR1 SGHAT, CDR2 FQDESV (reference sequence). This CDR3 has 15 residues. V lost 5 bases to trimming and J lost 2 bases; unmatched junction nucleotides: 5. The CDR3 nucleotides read TGTGCCAGCAGCCGACAGGGGTCACCCTACAATGAGCAGTTCTTC. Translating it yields CASSRQGSPYNEQFF.

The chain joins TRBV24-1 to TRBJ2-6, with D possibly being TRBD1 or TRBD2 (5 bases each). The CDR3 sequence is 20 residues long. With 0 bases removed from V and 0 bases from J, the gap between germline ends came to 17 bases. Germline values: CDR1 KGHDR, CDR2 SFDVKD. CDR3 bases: TGTGCCACCAGTGATTTGAGTATGAGGGACGGCAACTCTGGGGCCAACGTCCTGACTTTC. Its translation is CATSDLSMRDGNSGANVLTF.

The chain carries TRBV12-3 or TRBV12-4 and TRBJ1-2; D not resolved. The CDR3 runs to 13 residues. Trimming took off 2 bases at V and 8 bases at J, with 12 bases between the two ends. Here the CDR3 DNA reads TGTGCCAGCAGTTTATTTAAGCTGGGGGGCTACACCTTC. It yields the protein CASSLFKLGGYTF.

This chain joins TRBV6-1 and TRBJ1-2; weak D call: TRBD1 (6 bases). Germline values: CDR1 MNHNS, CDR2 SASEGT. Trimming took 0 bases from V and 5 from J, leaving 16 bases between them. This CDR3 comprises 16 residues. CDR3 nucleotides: TGTGCCAGCAGTGAAGCGGGACTGACAGGCTCTTATGGCTACACCTTC. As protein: CASSEAGLTGSYGYTF.

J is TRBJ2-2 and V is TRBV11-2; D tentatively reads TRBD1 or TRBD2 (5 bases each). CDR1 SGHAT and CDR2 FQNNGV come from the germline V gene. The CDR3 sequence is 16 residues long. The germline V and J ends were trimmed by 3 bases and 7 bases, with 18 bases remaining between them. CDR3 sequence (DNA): TGTGCCAGCAGCTTTAAGGCCGACACGAGGGGCGGGGAGCTGTTTTTT. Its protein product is CASSFKADTRGGELFF.